The rows below give T cell receptor beta chains drawn from one sample of a study of cytomegalovirus exposure and HLA in healthy donors. Sequenced by immunoSEQ multiplex PCR; TCRdb stores in-frame clones only, minus some. The sample shows 79,000 or so clones, 65% to 85% of them seen only once. Specimen: PBMCs. These receptors were obtained from a woman in her thirties or forties in good health and CMV-seropositive. Each CDR3 is given with its conserved first and last residue. Fields, in order: D gene, clone size, CDR3 length, V gene, J gene, CDR3 DNA, CDR3 protein. The D gene is left open where the match is weak. Size is stated for part of the rows, as once, few or many counts, or as a class when the clone is expanded.

d_call: TRBD1; clone_size: NA; cdr3_length: 15; v_call: TRBV7-8; j_call: TRBJ2-7; cdr3_nt: TGTGCCAGCAGCTTATCTAGGGGGCGCGGGTACGAGCAGTACTTC; cdr3_aa: CASSLSRGRGYEQYF
d_call: TRBD2; clone_size: NA; cdr3_length: 16; v_call: TRBV5-6; j_call: TRBJ2-5; cdr3_nt: TGTGCCAGCAGCCTAGGGGCTAGCGGGAGTCTGGAGACCCAGTACTTC; cdr3_aa: CASSLGASGSLETQYF
d_call: NA; clone_size: NA; cdr3_length: 16; v_call: TRBV7-2; j_call: TRBJ2-3; cdr3_nt: TGTGCCAGCAGCCCAAGGACATTACCAGGCACAGATACGCAGTATTTT; cdr3_aa: CASSPRTLPGTDTQYF
d_call: NA; clone_size: NA; cdr3_length: 16; v_call: TRBV5-4; j_call: TRBJ2-7; cdr3_nt: TGTGCCAGCAGCTTGGGTATTAGCGGTAGCTCCTACGAGCAGTACTTC; cdr3_aa: CASSLGISGSSYEQYF
d_call: NA; clone_size: once; cdr3_length: 18; v_call: TRBV27; j_call: TRBJ2-3; cdr3_nt: TGTGCCAGCAGTTCACCCCCATCTGGCCCGTATAGCACAGATACGCAGTATTTT; cdr3_aa: CASSSPPSGPYSTDTQYF
d_call: TRBD1; clone_size: NA; cdr3_length: 14; v_call: TRBV2; j_call: TRBJ2-7; cdr3_nt: TGTGCCAGCAGTTCCGGGACAGGGGTCTACGAGCAGTACTTC; cdr3_aa: CASSSGTGVYEQYF
d_call: TRBD2; clone_size: many; cdr3_length: 12; v_call: TRBV7-9; j_call: TRBJ2-2; cdr3_nt: TGTGCCAGCAGCTTAGCAGCTAGCGGGCTGTTTTTT; cdr3_aa: CASSLAASGLFF
d_call: TRBD2; clone_size: NA; cdr3_length: 14; v_call: TRBV7-9; j_call: TRBJ2-3; cdr3_nt: TGTGCCAGCAGCTTAGTCCTAGCGGCAGATACGCAGTATTTT; cdr3_aa: CASSLVLAADTQYF
d_call: TRBD2; clone_size: NA; cdr3_length: 14; v_call: TRBV27; j_call: TRBJ2-1; cdr3_nt: TGTGCCAGCACCCCGTGGGCGGGAGGCAATGAGCAGTTCTTC; cdr3_aa: CASTPWAGGNEQFF
d_call: TRBD1; clone_size: once; cdr3_length: 15; v_call: TRBV6-6; j_call: TRBJ2-7; cdr3_nt: TGTGCCAGCAGTTCTCCCCGGACAGGGGCCTACGAGCAGTACTTC; cdr3_aa: CASSSPRTGAYEQYF
d_call: NA; clone_size: NA; cdr3_length: 13; v_call: TRBV5-1; j_call: TRBJ2-5; cdr3_nt: TGCGCCAGCAGCGGGGGGGCACGGGAGACCCAGTACTTC; cdr3_aa: CASSGGARETQYF
d_call: NA; clone_size: NA; cdr3_length: 15; v_call: TRBV7-8; j_call: TRBJ1-3; cdr3_nt: TGTGCCAGCAGCCTCCGACAGGACTCTGGAAACACCATATATTTT; cdr3_aa: CASSLRQDSGNTIYF
d_call: TRBD1; clone_size: NA; cdr3_length: 14; v_call: TRBV4-3; j_call: TRBJ1-1; cdr3_nt: TGCGCCAGCAACACGGGACAGAAAAAATCTGAAGCTTTCTTT; cdr3_aa: CASNTGQKKSEAFF
d_call: TRBD1; clone_size: few; cdr3_length: 15; v_call: TRBV18; j_call: TRBJ1-3; cdr3_nt: TGTGCCAGCTCATCCGACAGGGGCCCTGGAAACACCATATATTTT; cdr3_aa: CASSSDRGPGNTIYF
d_call: TRBD1; clone_size: NA; cdr3_length: 16; v_call: TRBV25-1; j_call: TRBJ2-5; cdr3_nt: TGTGCCAGCAGTGAGTATTGGGACAGGGAACAAGAGACCCAGTACTTC; cdr3_aa: CASSEYWDREQETQYF
d_call: TRBD1; clone_size: NA; cdr3_length: 12; v_call: TRBV30; j_call: TRBJ2-7; cdr3_nt: TGTGCCTGGGGGGACAGGTATCGCGAGCAGTACTTC; cdr3_aa: CAWGDRYREQYF
d_call: TRBD2; clone_size: few; cdr3_length: 16; v_call: TRBV4-3; j_call: TRBJ2-2; cdr3_nt: TGCGCCAGCAGCCAAGGGCTAGCGGAGGCCACCGGGGAGCTGTTTTTT; cdr3_aa: CASSQGLAEATGELFF
d_call: NA; clone_size: few; cdr3_length: 13; v_call: TRBV6-5; j_call: TRBJ2-5; cdr3_nt: TGTGCCAGCAGTTACTCCCGGCGGGAGACCCAGTACTTC; cdr3_aa: CASSYSRRETQYF
d_call: NA; clone_size: NA; cdr3_length: 12; v_call: TRBV2; j_call: TRBJ2-7; cdr3_nt: TGTGCCAGCAGTGTCAGGGGACACGAGCAGTACTTC; cdr3_aa: CASSVRGHEQYF
d_call: NA; clone_size: NA; cdr3_length: 15; v_call: TRBV5-1; j_call: TRBJ2-7; cdr3_nt: TGCGCCAGCAGCTTGGCCTTCTCCGCACTATACGAGCAGTACTTC; cdr3_aa: CASSLAFSALYEQYF
d_call: TRBD1; clone_size: NA; cdr3_length: 17; v_call: TRBV5-8; j_call: TRBJ2-2; cdr3_nt: TGTGCCAGCAGACCCGGGACAGGGATCAGGTCCACCGGGGAGCTGTTTTTT; cdr3_aa: CASRPGTGIRSTGELFF
d_call: TRBD1; clone_size: NA; cdr3_length: 15; v_call: TRBV10-3; j_call: TRBJ1-5; cdr3_nt: TGTGCCACCCAGAGACGGACAGGCTCCGATCAGCCCCAGCATTTT; cdr3_aa: CATQRRTGSDQPQHF
d_call: NA; clone_size: NA; cdr3_length: 14; v_call: TRBV5-1; j_call: TRBJ2-5; cdr3_nt: TGCGCCAGCAGCCCAAGGGGCCGAGAGGAGACCCAGTACTTC; cdr3_aa: CASSPRGREETQYF
d_call: NA; clone_size: NA; cdr3_length: 10; v_call: TRBV29-1; j_call: TRBJ1-4; cdr3_nt: TGCAGCGGGGGGGATGAAAAACTGTTTTTT; cdr3_aa: CSGGDEKLFF
d_call: NA; clone_size: few; cdr3_length: 13; v_call: TRBV7-9; j_call: TRBJ1-1; cdr3_nt: TGTGCCAGCTCGTTACAGGGGAACACTGAAGCTTTCTTT; cdr3_aa: CASSLQGNTEAFF
d_call: TRBD2; clone_size: NA; cdr3_length: 15; v_call: TRBV25-1; j_call: TRBJ2-7; cdr3_nt: TGTGCCAGCAGTGATCCCCCTAGCGGGTTATACGAGCAGTACTTC; cdr3_aa: CASSDPPSGLYEQYF
d_call: NA; clone_size: many; cdr3_length: 13; v_call: TRBV14; j_call: TRBJ2-7; cdr3_nt: TGTGCCAGCAGCCTTTACGGTTCCTACGAGCAGTACTTC; cdr3_aa: CASSLYGSYEQYF
d_call: TRBD2; clone_size: NA; cdr3_length: 17; v_call: TRBV7-9; j_call: TRBJ2-1; cdr3_nt: TGTGCCAGCAGCCACGTCCCGGCGACTAGCGGTTACAATGAGCAGTTCTTC; cdr3_aa: CASSHVPATSGYNEQFF
d_call: NA; clone_size: NA; cdr3_length: 17; v_call: TRBV28; j_call: TRBJ1-2; cdr3_nt: TGTGCCAGCAGAGCGCCGGGAGCGAGTCCCTCGGGGTATGGCTACACCTTC; cdr3_aa: CASRAPGASPSGYGYTF
d_call: TRBD1; clone_size: NA; cdr3_length: 12; v_call: TRBV7-8; j_call: TRBJ2-5; cdr3_nt: TGTGCCAGCAGGCGGACAGGGGAGACCCAGTACTTC; cdr3_aa: CASRRTGETQYF
d_call: TRBD1; clone_size: NA; cdr3_length: 14; v_call: TRBV5-1; j_call: TRBJ1-4; cdr3_nt: TGCGCCAGCCAGCCCGGGACAGGAAATGAAAAACTGTTTTTT; cdr3_aa: CASQPGTGNEKLFF
d_call: TRBD1; clone_size: few; cdr3_length: 15; v_call: TRBV7-9; j_call: TRBJ1-2; cdr3_nt: TGTGCCAGCAGCTTACCGACAGGGAAGATCTATGGCTACACCTTC; cdr3_aa: CASSLPTGKIYGYTF
d_call: TRBD1; clone_size: NA; cdr3_length: 16; v_call: TRBV7-9; j_call: TRBJ2-7; cdr3_nt: TGTGCCAGCAGCATAATCTCCGGGACAGAGCTGGTCGAGCAGTACTTC; cdr3_aa: CASSIISGTELVEQYF
d_call: TRBD2; clone_size: NA; cdr3_length: 15; v_call: TRBV5-4; j_call: TRBJ2-3; cdr3_nt: TGTGCCAGCAGCGGGAGCCGGGGGGGCACAGATACGCAGTATTTT; cdr3_aa: CASSGSRGGTDTQYF
d_call: NA; clone_size: NA; cdr3_length: 13; v_call: TRBV7-2; j_call: TRBJ2-7; cdr3_nt: TGTGCCAGCAGCCCCAACAGGTTCGGGGAGCAGTACTTC; cdr3_aa: CASSPNRFGEQYF
d_call: NA; clone_size: NA; cdr3_length: 13; v_call: TRBV30; j_call: TRBJ1-1; cdr3_nt: TGTGCCTGGAGTGTACGGGGGGGCACTGAAGCTTTCTTT; cdr3_aa: CAWSVRGGTEAFF
d_call: NA; clone_size: few; cdr3_length: 13; v_call: TRBV4-3; j_call: TRBJ1-1; cdr3_nt: TGCGCCAGCAGCCCTACAGTGGGACTTGAAGCTTTCTTT; cdr3_aa: CASSPTVGLEAFF
d_call: NA; clone_size: NA; cdr3_length: 17; v_call: TRBV29-1; j_call: TRBJ2-1; cdr3_nt: TGCAGCGTTGCCGGGGGACAGCGGGGGAGCTCCTACAATGAGCAGTTCTTC; cdr3_aa: CSVAGGQRGSSYNEQFF
d_call: NA; clone_size: few; cdr3_length: 16; v_call: TRBV9; j_call: TRBJ2-1; cdr3_nt: TGTGCCAGCAGCACCCAGGGGTCAGGGCTATACAATGAGCAGTTCTTC; cdr3_aa: CASSTQGSGLYNEQFF
d_call: NA; clone_size: NA; cdr3_length: 15; v_call: TRBV25-1; j_call: TRBJ2-3; cdr3_nt: TGTGCCAGCAGCAAGGGGTCGGGGGTCGCAGATACGCAGTATTTT; cdr3_aa: CASSKGSGVADTQYF
d_call: TRBD1; clone_size: once; cdr3_length: 13; v_call: TRBV30; j_call: TRBJ1-5; cdr3_nt: TGTGCCTGGAGTGTACAGGGGTCTCAGCCCCAGCATTTT; cdr3_aa: CAWSVQGSQPQHF
d_call: TRBD1; clone_size: NA; cdr3_length: 19; v_call: TRBV28; j_call: TRBJ1-4; cdr3_nt: TGTGCCAGCCTCCCCCGCCGACTGACAGGGGGGCTGGCGGATGAAAAACTGTTTTTT; cdr3_aa: CASLPRRLTGGLADEKLFF
d_call: NA; clone_size: few; cdr3_length: 14; v_call: TRBV27; j_call: TRBJ1-2; cdr3_nt: TGTGCCAGCAGTTTAGCTTACAGCGGCTATGGCTACACCTTC; cdr3_aa: CASSLAYSGYGYTF
d_call: NA; clone_size: few; cdr3_length: 14; v_call: TRBV4-3; j_call: TRBJ1-5; cdr3_nt: TGCGCCAGCAGCCTTAGTTACCAGGGTCAGCCCCAGCATTTT; cdr3_aa: CASSLSYQGQPQHF
d_call: NA; clone_size: NA; cdr3_length: 14; v_call: TRBV6-1; j_call: TRBJ1-2; cdr3_nt: TGTGCCAGCAGTGAAGCCGTGAGAAACTATGGCTACACCTTC; cdr3_aa: CASSEAVRNYGYTF
d_call: NA; clone_size: NA; cdr3_length: 15; v_call: TRBV7-2; j_call: TRBJ1-2; cdr3_nt: TGTGCCAGCAGCCCTGGGGAGGGGGGAAACTATGGCTACACCTTC; cdr3_aa: CASSPGEGGNYGYTF
d_call: NA; clone_size: once; cdr3_length: 16; v_call: TRBV25-1; j_call: TRBJ2-3; cdr3_nt: TGTGCCAGCAGCGACCTACAGGGGACTGCCACAGATACGCAGTATTTT; cdr3_aa: CASSDLQGTATDTQYF
d_call: NA; clone_size: NA; cdr3_length: 17; v_call: TRBV2; j_call: TRBJ1-3; cdr3_nt: TGTGCCAGCAGTAGAAACATGAGACAGCCCTCTGGAAACACCATATATTTT; cdr3_aa: CASSRNMRQPSGNTIYF
d_call: NA; clone_size: NA; cdr3_length: 11; v_call: TRBV20-1; j_call: TRBJ1-2; cdr3_nt: TGCAGTGCTGCGATCGGCTATGGCTACACCTTC; cdr3_aa: CSAAIGYGYTF
d_call: TRBD2; clone_size: once; cdr3_length: 15; v_call: TRBV30; j_call: TRBJ2-2; cdr3_nt: TGTGCCTGGAGCGTAGCGGGGGGCAACACCGGGGAGCTGTTTTTT; cdr3_aa: CAWSVAGGNTGELFF
d_call: TRBD1; clone_size: NA; cdr3_length: 14; v_call: TRBV7-2; j_call: TRBJ1-2; cdr3_nt: TGTGCCAGCAGCAGAGAGACAGGGGCGGGCGGCTACACCTTC; cdr3_aa: CASSRETGAGGYTF
d_call: NA; clone_size: once; cdr3_length: 16; v_call: TRBV28; j_call: TRBJ2-4; cdr3_nt: TGTGCCAGCAGTTTACTTTCTGCAGCGGCCAAAAACATTCAGTACTTC; cdr3_aa: CASSLLSAAAKNIQYF
d_call: TRBD2; clone_size: few; cdr3_length: 14; v_call: TRBV5-8; j_call: TRBJ2-1; cdr3_nt: TGTGCCAGCAGCTTGCGTCTAGCGGACAATGAGCAGTTCTTC; cdr3_aa: CASSLRLADNEQFF
d_call: TRBD1; clone_size: NA; cdr3_length: 13; v_call: TRBV6-1; j_call: TRBJ1-3; cdr3_nt: TGTGCCAGCAGGACCGACAGGGCGCACACCATATATTTT; cdr3_aa: CASRTDRAHTIYF
d_call: TRBD1; clone_size: few; cdr3_length: 19; v_call: TRBV30; j_call: TRBJ1-2; cdr3_nt: TGTGCCTGGAATAAAAGGGCGACAGGGGGCATGGTAGCTAACTATGGCTACACCTTC; cdr3_aa: CAWNKRATGGMVANYGYTF
d_call: NA; clone_size: NA; cdr3_length: 14; v_call: TRBV2; j_call: TRBJ2-1; cdr3_nt: TGTGCCAGCACCTTATTGGACATTAACAATGAGCAGTTCTTC; cdr3_aa: CASTLLDINNEQFF
d_call: NA; clone_size: once; cdr3_length: 12; v_call: TRBV30; j_call: TRBJ2-2; cdr3_nt: TGTGCCTGGAGTGTCCGCACCGGGGAGCTGTTTTTT; cdr3_aa: CAWSVRTGELFF
d_call: NA; clone_size: few; cdr3_length: 18; v_call: TRBV19; j_call: TRBJ2-3; cdr3_nt: TGTGCCAGTAGTACTGACCCTCGTTTGGCGGGAAGTTTGGATACGCAGTATTTT; cdr3_aa: CASSTDPRLAGSLDTQYF
d_call: NA; clone_size: few; cdr3_length: 15; v_call: TRBV28; j_call: TRBJ2-1; cdr3_nt: TGTGCCAGCTTCAGGTGCTATAGCTCCTACAATGAGCAGTTCTTC; cdr3_aa: CASFRCYSSYNEQFF
d_call: TRBD1; clone_size: NA; cdr3_length: 12; v_call: TRBV29-1; j_call: TRBJ2-7; cdr3_nt: TGCAGCGTCCGGACAGGGAGCCTCGAGCAGTACTTC; cdr3_aa: CSVRTGSLEQYF